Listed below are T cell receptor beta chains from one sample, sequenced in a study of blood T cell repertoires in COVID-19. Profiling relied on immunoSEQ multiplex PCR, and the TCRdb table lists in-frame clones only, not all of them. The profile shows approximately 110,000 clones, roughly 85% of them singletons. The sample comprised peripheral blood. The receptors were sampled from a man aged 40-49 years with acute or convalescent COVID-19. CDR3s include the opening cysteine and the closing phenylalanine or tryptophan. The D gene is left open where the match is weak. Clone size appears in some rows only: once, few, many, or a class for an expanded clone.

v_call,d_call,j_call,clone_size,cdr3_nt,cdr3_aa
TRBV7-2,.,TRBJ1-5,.,TGTGCCAGCAGCTTAAATGACAGGCGGTCCAATCAGCCCCAGCATTTT,CASSLNDRRSNQPQHF
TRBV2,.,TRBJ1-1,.,TGTGCCAGCAGTACCCCAGGGCGACGGGCGAACACTGAAGCTTTCTTT,CASSTPGRRANTEAFF
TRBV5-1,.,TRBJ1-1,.,TGCGCCAGCAGCCCCATTAGAATGAACACTGAAGCTTTCTTT,CASSPIRMNTEAFF
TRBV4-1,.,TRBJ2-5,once,TGCGCCAGCAGCCAAGATCATGGCAGGGGTAAGACCCAGTACTTC,CASSQDHGRGKTQYF
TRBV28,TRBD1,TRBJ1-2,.,TGTGCCAGCAGTCAGGGGACAGGGCGAAACTATGGCTACACCTTC,CASSQGTGRNYGYTF
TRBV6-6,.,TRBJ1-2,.,TGTGCCAGCAGTCCTACGACAGCGCTTAACTATGGCTACACCTTC,CASSPTTALNYGYTF
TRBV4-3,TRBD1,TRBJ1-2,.,TGCGCCAGCAGCCCAGACAGGGGGCGCGGCGGCACCTTC,CASSPDRGRGGTF
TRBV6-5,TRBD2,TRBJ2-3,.,TGTGCCAGCAGTTCGGGACTACTTAGCACAGATACGCAGTATTTT,CASSSGLLSTDTQYF
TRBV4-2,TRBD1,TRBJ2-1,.,TGTGCCAGCAGCCAAGTCTTATTGGACAGGTACAATGAGCAGTTCTTC,CASSQVLLDRYNEQFF
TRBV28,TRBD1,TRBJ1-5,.,TGTGCCATACGACAGGGTCAACAGCCCCAGCATTTT,CAIRQGQQPQHF
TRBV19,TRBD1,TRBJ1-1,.,TGTGCCAGTAGTTCCAGGGGGATCGGGGGTGCTTTCTTT,CASSSRGIGGAFF
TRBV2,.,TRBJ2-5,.,TGTGCCAGCAGTGAAGTAAGGGGGGGCCGGATGGCCCAGTACTTC,CASSEVRGGRMAQYF
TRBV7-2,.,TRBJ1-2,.,TGTGCCAGCAGCTTTTCCCCCAACACAGGGAACTATGGCTACACCTTC,CASSFSPNTGNYGYTF
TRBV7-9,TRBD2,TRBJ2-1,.,TGTGCCAGCAGCTATAGCGGGACACAACCTTACAATGAGCAGTTCTTC,CASSYSGTQPYNEQFF
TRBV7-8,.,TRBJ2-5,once,TGTGCCAGCAGCTTAGGGAAGCGGGTTGTCCAAGAGACCCAGTACTTC,CASSLGKRVVQETQYF
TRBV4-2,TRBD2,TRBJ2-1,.,TGTGCCAGCAGCCAAGATCGGGGGACTAGGGCCTACAATGAGCAGTTCTTC,CASSQDRGTRAYNEQFF
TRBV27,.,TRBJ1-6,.,TGTGCCAGCAGTCCGTTTCTCAGCTCCTATAATTCACCCCTCCACTTT,CASSPFLSSYNSPLHF
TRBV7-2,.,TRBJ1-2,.,TGTGCCAGCAGCTTAGGAGGGCTTGTTGGCTACACCTTC,CASSLGGLVGYTF
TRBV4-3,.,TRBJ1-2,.,TGCGCCAGCAGCCAAGAGGCGGCGGTCGCTGCTAACTATGGCTACACCTTC,CASSQEAAVAANYGYTF
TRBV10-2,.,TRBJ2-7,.,TGCGCCACCACAATGGACAGCTCCTACGAGCAGTACTTC,CATTMDSSYEQYF
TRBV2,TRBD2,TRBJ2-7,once,TGTGCCAGCAGCTCGACTAGCGGGCGACCGACCTACGAGCAGTACTTC,CASSSTSGRPTYEQYF
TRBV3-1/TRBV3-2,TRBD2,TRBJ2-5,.,TGTGCCAGCAGCCAAGGACTAGCGGGAGGCCCCCAAGAGACCCAGTACTTC,CASSQGLAGGPQETQYF
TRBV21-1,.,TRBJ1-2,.,TGTGCCAGCAGCACGGGGACAGGGAGGTTGGAGGGCTACACCTTC,CASSTGTGRLEGYTF
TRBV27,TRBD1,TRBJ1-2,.,TGTGCCAGCAGTTTAGCAGGGACAGGAGACCACTATGGCTACACCTTC,CASSLAGTGDHYGYTF
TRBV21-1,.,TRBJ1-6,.,TGTGCCAGCAGCAAAGTGTGGGGGAACAGGGGGCGTTCACCCCTCCACTTT,CASSKVWGNRGRSPLHF
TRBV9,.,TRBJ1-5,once,TGTGCCAGCAGCGTAGCGGGGGGGTACGGTCAGCCCCAGCATTTT,CASSVAGGYGQPQHF
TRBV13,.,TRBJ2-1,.,TGTGCCAGCAGCCCGCGCCTTAGGGGGGGTGACAATGAGCAGTTCTTC,CASSPRLRGGDNEQFF
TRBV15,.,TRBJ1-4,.,TGTGCCACCAGCAGAGGTCAACAGGCAGCTAATGAAAAACTGTTTTTT,CATSRGQQAANEKLFF
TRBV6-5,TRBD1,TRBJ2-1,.,TGTGCCAGCGGCATGGGTGCAGGGGGCGTCTATGAGCAGTTCTTC,CASGMGAGGVYEQFF
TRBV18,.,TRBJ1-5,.,TGTGCCAGCTCATACATGGGACACAATAATCAGCCCCAGCATTTT,CASSYMGHNNQPQHF
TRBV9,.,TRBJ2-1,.,TGTGCCAGCAGCGTTCAGGACTACAATGAGCAGTTCTTC,CASSVQDYNEQFF
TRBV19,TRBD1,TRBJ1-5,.,TGTGCCAGTAAGGGGGCGGCGACTAGCAATCAGCCCCAGCATTTT,CASKGAATSNQPQHF
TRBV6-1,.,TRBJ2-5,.,TGTGCCAGCAGTGAATTTCCGTCGGGGAGGACGAGAGAGACCCAGTACTTC,CASSEFPSGRTRETQYF
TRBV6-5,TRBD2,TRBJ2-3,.,TGTGCCAGCAGTTACTCGGGGACTAGCCGCCCAGATACGCAGTATTTT,CASSYSGTSRPDTQYF
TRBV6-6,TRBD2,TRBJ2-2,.,TGTGCCAGCAGTGCCGGGACTAGCGGGGGACCCGGGGAGCTGTTTTTT,CASSAGTSGGPGELFF
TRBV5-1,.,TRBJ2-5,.,TGCGCCAGCAGCCTACGTTTCCAAGAGACCCAGTACTTC,CASSLRFQETQYF
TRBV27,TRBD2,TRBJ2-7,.,TGTGCCAGCAGTGACCCCACTAGCGGGACGTGGGAGCAGTACTTC,CASSDPTSGTWEQYF